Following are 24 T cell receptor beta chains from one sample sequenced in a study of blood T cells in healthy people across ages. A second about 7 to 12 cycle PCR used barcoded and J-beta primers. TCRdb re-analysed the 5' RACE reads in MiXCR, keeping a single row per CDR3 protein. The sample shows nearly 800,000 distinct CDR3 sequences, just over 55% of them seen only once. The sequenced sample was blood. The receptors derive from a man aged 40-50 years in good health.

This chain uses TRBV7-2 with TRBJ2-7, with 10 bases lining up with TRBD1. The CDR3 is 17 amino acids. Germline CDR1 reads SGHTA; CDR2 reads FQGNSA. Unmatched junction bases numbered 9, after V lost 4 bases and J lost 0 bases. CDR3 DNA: TGTGCCAGCAGCTCCTGCGGGGGACAGGGGCGCTCCTACGAGCAGTACTTC. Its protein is CASSSCGGQGRSYEQYF.

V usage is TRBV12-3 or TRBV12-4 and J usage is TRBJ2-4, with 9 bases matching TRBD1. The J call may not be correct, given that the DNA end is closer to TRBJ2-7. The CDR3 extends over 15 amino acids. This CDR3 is CASSFTGGPFDEQYF. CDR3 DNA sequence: TGTGCCAGCAGTTTTACAGGGGGCCCCTTCGACGAGCAGTACTTC.

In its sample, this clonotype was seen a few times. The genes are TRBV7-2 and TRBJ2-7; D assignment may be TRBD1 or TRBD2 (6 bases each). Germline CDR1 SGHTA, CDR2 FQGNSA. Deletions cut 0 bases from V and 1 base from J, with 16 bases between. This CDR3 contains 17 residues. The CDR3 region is CASSLAGGSSGSYEQYF. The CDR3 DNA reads TGTGCCAGCAGCTTAGCGGGGGGCTCAAGCGGTTCCTACGAGCAGTACTTC. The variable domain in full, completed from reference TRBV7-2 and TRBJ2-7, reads GAGVSQSPSNKVTEKGKDVELRCDPISGHTALYWYRQSLGQGLEFLIYFQGNSAPDKSGLPSDRFSAERTGGSVSTLTIQRTQQEDSAVYLCASSLAGGSSGSYEQYFGPGTRLTVT.

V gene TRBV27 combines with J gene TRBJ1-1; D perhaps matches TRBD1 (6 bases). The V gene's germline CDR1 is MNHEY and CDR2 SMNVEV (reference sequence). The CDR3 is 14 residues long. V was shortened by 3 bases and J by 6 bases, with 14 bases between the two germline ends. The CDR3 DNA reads TGTGCCAGCAGTTTTAATGGGGGGCGCGCTGAAGCTTTCTTT. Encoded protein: CASSFNGGRAEAFF.

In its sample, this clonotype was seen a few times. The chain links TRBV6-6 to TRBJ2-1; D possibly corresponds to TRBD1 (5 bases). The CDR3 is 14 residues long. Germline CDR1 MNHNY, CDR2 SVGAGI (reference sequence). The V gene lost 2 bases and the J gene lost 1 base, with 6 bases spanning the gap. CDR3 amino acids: CASSYRGSYNEQFF. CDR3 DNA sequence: TGTGCCAGCAGTTACAGGGGTTCCTACAATGAGCAGTTCTTC.

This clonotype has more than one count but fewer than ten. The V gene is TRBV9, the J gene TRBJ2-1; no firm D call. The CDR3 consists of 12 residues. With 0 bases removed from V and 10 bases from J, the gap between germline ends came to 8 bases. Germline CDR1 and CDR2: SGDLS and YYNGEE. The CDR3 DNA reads TGTGCCAGCAGCGTAGTCGAGTGGGAGCAGTTCTTC. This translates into CASSVVEWEQFF.

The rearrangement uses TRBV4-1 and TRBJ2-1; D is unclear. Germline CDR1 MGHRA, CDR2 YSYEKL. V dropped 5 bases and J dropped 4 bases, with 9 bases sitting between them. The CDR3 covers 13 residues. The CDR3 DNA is TGCGCCAGCAGCGCGCAGGTATACAATGAGCAGTTCTTC. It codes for CASSAQVYNEQFF.

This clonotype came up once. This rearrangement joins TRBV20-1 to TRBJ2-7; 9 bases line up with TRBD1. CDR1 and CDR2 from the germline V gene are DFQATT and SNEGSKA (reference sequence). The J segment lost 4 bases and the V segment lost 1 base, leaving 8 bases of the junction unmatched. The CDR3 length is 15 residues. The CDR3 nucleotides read TGCAGTGCTAGAGGCCCGGGACAGGGTTTATACGAGCAGTACTTC. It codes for CSARGPGQGLYEQYF.

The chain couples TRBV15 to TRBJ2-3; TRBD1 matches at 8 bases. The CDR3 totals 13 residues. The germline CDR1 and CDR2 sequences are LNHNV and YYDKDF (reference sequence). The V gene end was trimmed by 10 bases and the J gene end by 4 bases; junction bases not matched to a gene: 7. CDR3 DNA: TGTGCCAGTCGACAGGGGTCGTCAGATACGCAGTATTTT. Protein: CASRQGSSDTQYF.

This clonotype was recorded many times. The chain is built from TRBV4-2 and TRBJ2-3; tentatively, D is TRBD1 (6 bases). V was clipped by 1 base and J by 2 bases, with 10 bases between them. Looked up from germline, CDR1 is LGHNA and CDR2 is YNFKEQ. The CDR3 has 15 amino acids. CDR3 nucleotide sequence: TGTGCCAGCAGCCAAGGGCAGGGGCACACAGATACGCAGTATTTT. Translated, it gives CASSQGQGHTDTQYF.

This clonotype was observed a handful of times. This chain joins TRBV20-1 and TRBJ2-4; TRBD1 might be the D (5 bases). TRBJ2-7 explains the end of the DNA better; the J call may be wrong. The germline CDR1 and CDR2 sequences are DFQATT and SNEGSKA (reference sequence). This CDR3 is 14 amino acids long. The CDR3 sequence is CSAREPRAGGEQYF. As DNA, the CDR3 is TGCAGTGCTAGAGAGCCCAGGGCAGGCGGCGAGCAGTACTTC.

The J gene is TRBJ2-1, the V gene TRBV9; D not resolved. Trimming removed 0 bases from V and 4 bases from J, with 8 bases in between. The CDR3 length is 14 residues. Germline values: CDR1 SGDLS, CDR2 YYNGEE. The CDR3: CASSVVGLYNEQFF. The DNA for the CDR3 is TGTGCCAGCAGCGTAGTCGGCCTTTACAATGAGCAGTTCTTC.

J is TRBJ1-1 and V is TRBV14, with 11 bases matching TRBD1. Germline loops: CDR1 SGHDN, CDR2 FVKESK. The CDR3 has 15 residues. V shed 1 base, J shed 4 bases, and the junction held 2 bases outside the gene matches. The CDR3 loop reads CASSQGTGGITEAFF. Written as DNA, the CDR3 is TGTGCCAGCAGCCAAGGGACAGGGGGCATCACTGAAGCTTTCTTT.

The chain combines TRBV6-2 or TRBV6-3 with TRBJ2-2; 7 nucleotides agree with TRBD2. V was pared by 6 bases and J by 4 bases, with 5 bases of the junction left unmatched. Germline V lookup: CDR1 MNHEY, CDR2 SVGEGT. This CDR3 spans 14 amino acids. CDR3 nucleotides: TGTGCCAGCAGAGCGGGGCAGTCCACCGGGGAGCTGTTTTTT. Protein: CASRAGQSTGELFF.

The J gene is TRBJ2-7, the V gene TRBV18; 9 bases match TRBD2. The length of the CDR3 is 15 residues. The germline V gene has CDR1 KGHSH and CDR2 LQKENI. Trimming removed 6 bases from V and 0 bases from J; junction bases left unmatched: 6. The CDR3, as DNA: TGTGCCAGCTCGGCGACTAGCGGTAACTCCTACGAGCAGTACTTC. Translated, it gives CASSATSGNSYEQYF.

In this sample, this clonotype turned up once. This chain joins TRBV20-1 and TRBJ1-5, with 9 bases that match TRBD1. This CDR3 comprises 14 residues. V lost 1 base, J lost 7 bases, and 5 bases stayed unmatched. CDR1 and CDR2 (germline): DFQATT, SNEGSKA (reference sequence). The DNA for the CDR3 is TGCAGTGCTAGAGTAACAGGGGGCCGGCAGCCCCAGCATTTT. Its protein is CSARVTGGRQPQHF.

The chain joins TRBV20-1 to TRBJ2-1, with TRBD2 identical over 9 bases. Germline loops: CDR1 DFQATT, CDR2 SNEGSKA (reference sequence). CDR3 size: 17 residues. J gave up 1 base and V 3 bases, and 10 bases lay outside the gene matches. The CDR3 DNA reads TGCAGTGCTAGGATCCGATTAGCGGGAGTATCCTACAATGAGCAGTTCTTC. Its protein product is CSARIRLAGVSYNEQFF.

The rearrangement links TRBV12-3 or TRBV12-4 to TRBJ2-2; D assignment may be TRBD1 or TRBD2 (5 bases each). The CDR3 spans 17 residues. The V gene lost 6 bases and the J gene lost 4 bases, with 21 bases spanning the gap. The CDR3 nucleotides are TGTGCCAGCAGCCCTATCCGTGGGACGGCGAGCACCGGGGAGCTGTTTTTT. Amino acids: CASSPIRGTASTGELFF.

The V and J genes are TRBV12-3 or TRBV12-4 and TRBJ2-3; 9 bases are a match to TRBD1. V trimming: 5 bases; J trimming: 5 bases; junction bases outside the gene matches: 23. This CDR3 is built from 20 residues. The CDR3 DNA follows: TGTGCCAGCAGTCATATGGCCATCAGACAGGGGGTCATTCGAGGAGATACGCAGTATTTT. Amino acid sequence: CASSHMAIRQGVIRGDTQYF.

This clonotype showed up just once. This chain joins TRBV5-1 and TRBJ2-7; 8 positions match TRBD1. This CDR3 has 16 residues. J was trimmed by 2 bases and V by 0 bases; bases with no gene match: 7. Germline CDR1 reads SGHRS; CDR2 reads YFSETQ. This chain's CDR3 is CASSLAASGGPYEQYF. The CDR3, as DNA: TGCGCCAGCAGCTTGGCCGCGTCAGGGGGCCCCTACGAGCAGTACTTC.

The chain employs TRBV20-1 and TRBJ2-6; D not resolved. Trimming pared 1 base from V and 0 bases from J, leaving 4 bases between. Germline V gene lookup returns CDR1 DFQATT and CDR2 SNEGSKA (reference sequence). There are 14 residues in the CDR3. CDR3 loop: CSARVGSGANVLTF. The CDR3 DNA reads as TGCAGTGCTAGAGTCGGCTCTGGGGCCAACGTCCTGACTTTC.

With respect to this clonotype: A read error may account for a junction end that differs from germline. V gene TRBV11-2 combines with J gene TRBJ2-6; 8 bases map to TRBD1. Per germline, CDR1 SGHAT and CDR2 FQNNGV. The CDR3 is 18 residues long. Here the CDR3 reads CASSLLRDRLSGVNVLTF. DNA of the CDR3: TGTGCCAGCAGCTTGCTCCGGGACAGGCTCTCTGGGGTCAACGTCCTGACTTTC.

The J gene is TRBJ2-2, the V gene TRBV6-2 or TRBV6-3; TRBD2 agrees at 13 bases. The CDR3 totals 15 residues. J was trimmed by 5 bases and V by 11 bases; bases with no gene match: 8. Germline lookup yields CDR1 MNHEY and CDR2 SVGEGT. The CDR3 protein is CALAAGLAGTGELFF. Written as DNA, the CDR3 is TGTGCCCTAGCAGCGGGACTAGCGGGGACCGGGGAGCTGTTTTTT.

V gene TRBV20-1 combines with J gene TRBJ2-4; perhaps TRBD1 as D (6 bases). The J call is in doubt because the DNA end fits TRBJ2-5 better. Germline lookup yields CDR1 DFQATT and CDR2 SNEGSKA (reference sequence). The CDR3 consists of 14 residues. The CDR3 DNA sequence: TGCAGTGCTCATAAGACAGGAAACCAAGAGACCCAGTACTTC. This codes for CSAHKTGNQETQYF.